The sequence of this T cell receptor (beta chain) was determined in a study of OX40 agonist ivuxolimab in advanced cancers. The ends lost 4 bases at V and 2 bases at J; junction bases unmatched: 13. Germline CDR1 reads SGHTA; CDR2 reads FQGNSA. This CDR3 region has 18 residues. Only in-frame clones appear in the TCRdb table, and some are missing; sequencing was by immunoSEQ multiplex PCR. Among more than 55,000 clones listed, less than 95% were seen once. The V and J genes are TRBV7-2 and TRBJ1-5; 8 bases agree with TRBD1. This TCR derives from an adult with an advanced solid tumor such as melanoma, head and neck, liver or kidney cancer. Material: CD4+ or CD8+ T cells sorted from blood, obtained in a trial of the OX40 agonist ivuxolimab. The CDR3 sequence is CASSSRFATGAGNQPQHF. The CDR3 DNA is TGTGCCAGCAGCTCCCGTTTTGCGACAGGGGCCGGCAATCAGCCCCAGCATTTT.